This T cell receptor beta chain derives from a study of blood T cell repertoires in COVID-19. Across the study: Acute and convalescent COVID-19 specimens originated in the United States, Italy and Spain. T cells, B-cell-depleted T cells, or PBMCs supplied cDNA or gDNA.

Authors' data handling: Estimated nucleated cell counts came from reference gene primer amplification. Sequenced by immunoSEQ multiplex PCR; TCRdb stores in-frame clones only, minus some. V and J calls and clone size come straight from that table; D and trimming were deduced from the DNA. The table includes under 95,000 clones, approximately 85% detected once. While infection was still active, Seattle patients were enrolled and then followed longitudinally. V lost 0 bases to trimming and J lost 5 bases, with 11 bases between them. CDR3 length: 15 residues. Per germline, CDR1 SGHRS and CDR2 YFSETQ. V usage is TRBV5-1 and J usage is TRBJ1-4; D may be TRBD1 (5 bases). This clonotype was sampled from a man aged 50 to 60 with COVID-19, enrolled during active disease. The source material was peripheral blood. CDR3 DNA: TGCGCCAGCAGCTTGGAAGGGGTCTCCAATGAAAAACTGTTTTTT. Translating gives CASSLEGVSNEKLFF.